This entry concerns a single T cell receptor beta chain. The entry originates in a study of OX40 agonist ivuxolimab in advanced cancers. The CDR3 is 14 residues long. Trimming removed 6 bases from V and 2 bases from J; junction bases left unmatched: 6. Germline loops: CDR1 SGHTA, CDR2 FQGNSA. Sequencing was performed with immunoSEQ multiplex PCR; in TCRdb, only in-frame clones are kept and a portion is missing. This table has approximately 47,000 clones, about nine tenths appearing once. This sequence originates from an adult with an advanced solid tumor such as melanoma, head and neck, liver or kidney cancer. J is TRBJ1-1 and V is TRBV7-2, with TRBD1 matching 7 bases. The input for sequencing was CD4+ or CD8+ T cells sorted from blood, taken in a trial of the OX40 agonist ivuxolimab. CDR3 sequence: CASRRDRENTEAFF. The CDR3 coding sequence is TGTGCCAGCAGAAGGGACAGAGAAAACACTGAAGCTTTCTTT. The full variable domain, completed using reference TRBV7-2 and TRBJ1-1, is GAGVSQSPSNKVTEKGKDVELRCDPISGHTALYWYRQSLGQGLEFLIYFQGNSAPDKSGLPSDRFSAERTGGSVSTLTIQRTQQEDSAVYLCASRRDRENTEAFFGQGTRLTVV.